The 5 T cell receptor beta chains given below trace back to one sample, sequenced in a study of blood T cells in healthy people across ages. Sample-barcoded 5' priming and a J-beta primer mix drove a second PCR of roughly 6 to 12 cycles. In TCRdb, the 5' RACE reads were re-called with MiXCR into one record per CDR3 protein. The sample shows about 600,000 distinct CDR3 sequences, 40% to 50% of them seen only once. Material for sequencing was blood. The receptors stem from a man older than 75 in good health.

The chain carries TRBV28 and TRBJ2-1, with 7 nucleotides matching TRBD1. After removal of 4 bases from V and 5 bases from J, the junction contained 8 bases not matched to a gene. The CDR3 totals 15 residues. CDR1 and CDR2 (germline): MDHEN, SYDVKM. The CDR3 is CASSSTGAVDNEQFF. The CDR3 DNA reads as TGTGCCAGCAGTTCAACAGGGGCGGTAGACAATGAGCAGTTCTTC.

The rearrangement links TRBV9 to TRBJ2-1; D is uncertain. The CDR3 is made up of 16 amino acids. Looked up from germline, CDR1 is SGDLS and CDR2 is YYNGEE. V dropped 0 bases and J dropped 4 bases, with 14 bases sitting between them. The DNA for the CDR3 is TGTGCCAGCAGCGTAGGTGCAGTACTCCAGTACAATGAGCAGTTCTTC. It yields the protein CASSVGAVLQYNEQFF.

The chain uses TRBV7-2 and TRBJ2-7, with 11 bases identical to TRBD2. From germline, CDR1 is SGHTA and CDR2 FQGNSA. This CDR3 spans 17 amino acids. V was clipped by 2 bases and J by 2 bases; unmatched bases: 8. CDR3 DNA sequence: TGTGCCAGCAGCTTACGGACTAGCGGGTGGACCCCCTACGAGCAGTACTTC. The encoded protein is CASSLRTSGWTPYEQYF.

CDR3 sequence: CASSIRDSYNEQFF. The CDR3 DNA sequence: TGTGCCAGCAGCATCAGGGACTCCTACAATGAGCAGTTCTTC. V gene TRBV3-1 combines with J gene TRBJ2-1, with D maybe TRBD1 (5 bases). Germline CDR1 and CDR2: LGHDT and YNNKEL (reference sequence). The length of the CDR3 is 14 residues. The V gene lost 5 bases and the J gene lost 0 bases, with 8 bases spanning the gap.

This clonotype was detected only a few times. A much bigger clone sits one base away, suggesting this may be a read error. The V call is TRBV6-6, the J call TRBJ1-1; D ambiguous. This CDR3 region has 14 residues. From germline, CDR1 is MNHNY and CDR2 SVGAGI (reference sequence). Trimming removed 5 bases from V and 1 base from J, with 11 bases in between. In DNA, the CDR3 is TGTGCCAGCAGTGTCCCCTCAGAGAACACTGAAGCTTTCTTT. This gives the protein CASSVPSENTEAFF.